The sequence of this T cell receptor beta chain was determined in a study of cytomegalovirus exposure and HLA in healthy donors (dated by TCRdb to the late 2010s). Regarding the complete study: An earlier analysis of a few hundred of the donors reported approximately 300 Gb of sequence data and around 100 million unique TCR beta sequences obtained from around 180 million T cells. An early release covering about 600 HLA-typed donors comprised 300 to 350 gigabases of sequencing data and some 79 million unique TCR sequences. Of the 300 to 450 genotyped donors, more than 75% were placed in the genetic ancestry cluster associated with self-reported Caucasian donors. The study aimed to test whether signatures of past pathogen exposure could be identified by cataloging public T cell receptors. The T cell repertoires of about 700 subjects were profiled by immunosequencing and related to cytomegalovirus serostatus. Along with the approximately 620-subject first cohort, a separate validation cohort of over a hundred different subjects was used. To predict cytomegalovirus infection status, the study combined high-throughput TCR immunosequencing, statistical association of individual TCRs with disease status, and machine learning. A later analysis re-analyzed previously published TCR beta repertoires from 500 to 700 donors and added high-resolution HLA genotyping to study TCR occurrence patterns. Rather than using new phenotypic data, the later analysis identified candidate immune exposures from TCR beta sequences and from how often those sequences occurred across donors. An earlier analysis of some 600 of the donors applied high-throughput TCR beta sequencing to assess whether each TCR beta V gene segment acted as functional or pseudogenic. Alongside the repertoire data, information on donor age, sex, ethnicity and CMV serostatus was compiled. A later genetic analysis took genome-wide SNP genotypes for about three fifths of the 666 donors and used that subset as a discovery cohort. All discovery cohort repertoires had been generated using a single sequencing platform. HLA typing included class I and class II loci at four-digit resolution. The number of typed donors differed by locus: about 620-640 for A, B, C, DRB1 and DQB1; 522 for DQA1; about 600 for DPA1; and 400 to 480 for DPB1. Several DR-DQ haplotypes were treated as single units for association and clustering because of strong linkage in the cohort. Across some 400 genotyped donors of the cohort, an average of approximately 220,000 unique TCR beta nucleotide sequences per donor were sequenced, and roughly 20% of those sequences were non-productive.

A remark on this clone: There is no known antigen for this receptor. No base-level quality is on record; no much larger clone is a single base apart. The sample carries other DNA sequences with the same CDR3.

CDR1 and CDR2 are read off the germline V gene as SQVTM and ANQGSEA. The germline V end is reduced by 6 bases and the J end by 4 bases; junction bases left unmatched: 8. The CDR3 has 14 amino acids, counting the end cysteine and phenylalanine. Just the 42-base CDR3 DNA is kept, in frame starting at base 1. To prepare the library, the immunoSEQ multiplex PCR assay was applied. The multiplex PCR relied on a mix of 60 forward primers for TCR Vbeta segments and 13 reverse primers for TCR Jbeta segments. The CDR3 region of rearranged TCR beta genes was amplified from genomic DNA with a multiplex PCR assay. The amplified TCR beta libraries were sequenced on the Illumina HiSeq System as 87-base-pair reads. As for the authors' bioinformatics: In a later analysis, around 80 million unique TCR beta chains were counted across the 690 or so repertoires, and around 11 million of these chains were shared by at least two donors. Raw reads were error-corrected and collapsed into unique sequences by a nearest-neighbor algorithm in which closely related sequences were merged to remove PCR and sequencing errors. To assign V, D and J gene segments, CDR3 sequences were aligned to IMGT reference sequences. Each retained sequence needed at least a six-nucleotide match to both a V gene segment and a J gene segment. A rearrangement counted as productive if the CDR3 had no stop codons and remained in frame with V and J, and every other rearrangement counted as non-productive. CDR3 was defined according to IMGT convention as the region running from the second conserved V-encoded cysteine to the conserved J-encoded phenylalanine. Sequences without an unambiguous match to a single V gene segment were excluded from the earlier analysis of about 640 of the donors. An earlier analysis of fewer than 650 of the donors classified V segments as functional when productive rearrangements were above 56.7% and as segregating when the standard deviation between donors was above 5%. A statistical classification framework was built for diagnosing cytomegalovirus status from the catalog of TCR beta chain sequences. A later analysis assigned V and J genes by comparing TCR nucleotide sequences with IMGT/GENE-DB human TR gene sequences. In a later analysis, CDR3 sequences and most-parsimonious VDJ recombination scenarios were assigned using the TCRdist pipeline. In a later analysis, every TCR beta chain was defined by the combination of its CDR3 amino acid sequence and its V-gene family, and reads without a unique V-gene family were dropped. A later analysis removed several hundred highly shared, low-generation-probability nucleotide sequences to deal with suspected cross-contamination and a sequencing artifact. In a later analysis, a clonal expansion index for each public chain was calculated from normalized within-repertoire ranks of inferred template counts. In a later analysis, generation probabilities were computed using a VDJ recombination model fitted to out-of-frame rearrangements, and the results were checked against IGoR. Hypergeometric tests were used in a later analysis to score TCR-TCR, TCR-HLA and TCR-CMV co-occurrence, with a repertoire-size bias correction applied to the TCR pairs. A later analysis estimated false discovery rates by permuting HLA or CMV assignments 20 times. In a later analysis, co-occurring TCRs were grouped using DBSCAN, with TCRdist sequence similarity added in when clustering inside HLA-allele-positive subsets. Repertoires with fewer than 30,000 or more than 120,000 public chains, plus five repertoires with anomalous nucleotide sharing, were excluded from co-occurrence clustering. TCRdb carries this immuneACCESS record with in-frame sequences only. Its versions omit some clonotypes, under half of them owing to an unresolved V gene in the studies checked, with the rest unexplained. That table gives V, J and clone size, and the DNA gave D and trimming. The sample records 130,000 to 150,000 clones, roughly 80% of which are singletons. The ten largest account for less than 3.5% of the sample.

The cohort consisted of some 730 healthy bone marrow donors. At the time of sampling, every cohort member was nominally healthy, though immune exposures that went unrecorded were likely present. The donor tested CMV seronegative, placing the donor among the roughly 340 seronegative members of the cohort. Every donor gave a peripheral blood sample, and the peripheral blood mononuclear cells from that sample were used for TCR beta sequencing. The Qiagen DNeasy Blood Extraction Kit was used to extract genomic DNA from the blood cell samples. Overall study results and their limits: Because counts were too low, seventeen rarely observed V segments, including chromosome 9 orphons, were left out of the earlier analysis of several hundred of the donors. The 87-base-pair reads could not distinguish some IMGT-functional V segments, including TRBV6-2 and TRBV6-3, so those segments were excluded. A later analysis found that HLA-associated TCR beta chains were more clonally expanded and had lower generation probabilities than equally common non-associated chains. According to the authors, the approach could potentially be generalized to other disease states and immunological phenotypes. A later analysis reported that several top co-occurrence clusters appeared linked to parvovirus B19, influenza, CMV and Epstein-Barr virus. In an earlier analysis of around 600 of the donors, most TCR beta V segments appeared in productive rearrangements about 90% or about 30% of the time, broadly matching IMGT annotations. The study gave a list of around 170 TCR beta chains associated with cytomegalovirus. Most TCR sequences were observed very rarely across donors, whereas some public TCRs were present in many individuals. In a later analysis, TCR association rates were found to vary across HLA loci, with the most associated TCRs seen for DRB1 alleles and the fewest for HLA-C alleles. Most CMV-associated TCR beta chains appeared to be HLA-restricted in a later analysis, and the HLA associations seemed to be driven largely by CMV exposure. The sequencing pipeline was judged likely to have produced a cluster of highly shared sequence variants as a technical artifact. The classifier was reported to diagnose cytomegalovirus status with high specificity and sensitivity in both the original cohort and the validation cohort. A further reported finding was that TCR beta sequences accurately predicted the HLA-A and HLA-B alleles for most subjects in the first cohort. Because HLA typing was unavailable for some donors at each locus, only the typed subset was used in association tests. The only immune exposure information available for the cohort was CMV serostatus. According to a later genetic analysis, donors in an Asian-associated ancestry cluster had fewer N-insertions in productive TCRs than the approximately 700-donor mean. In a later analysis, some 18,000 TCR beta sequences were associated with specific HLA alleles at a false discovery rate of 0.05. Presence/absence analyses assumed roughly uniform sequencing depth across donors, an assumption that may not hold. The cohort was sequenced for TCR beta chains only, and without alpha or paired-chain data the features that could be detected were limited. Strong co-occurrence of HLA alleles, especially DR and DQ, made assigning TCR associations to individual alleles difficult. V-gene and J-gene trimming of TCR beta chains was associated with a missense DCLRE1C variant in a later genetic analysis, and the association was replicated in an independent cohort. In vitro tests confirmed that a few of the cytomegalovirus-associated TCR beta chains recognize cytomegalovirus antigens. Linkage disequilibrium might explain the correlated functional status among segregating V segments, but an unknown experimental factor could not be excluded.

The TCR comes from a woman in her 30s in good health and CMV-seronegative. Rearrangement joined TRBV29-1 to TRBJ2-7, with 11 bases aligning to TRBD2. Sequenced: PBMCs. The encoded CDR3 is CSVGTSGSSYEQYF. The DNA sequence is given as TGCAGCGTCGGAACTAGCGGGAGTAGTTACGAGCAGTACTTC.